This is a list of T cell receptor beta chains from one sample in a study of Ad26.COV2.S vaccination and SARS-CoV-2 variants. This table comes from immunoSEQ multiplex PCR, and its TCRdb copy is limited to in-frame clones, with some not included. Among around 370,000 clones listed, about 90% were seen once. Sequences were derived from peripheral blood, sampled after recovery from COVID-19. Receptors were obtained from a human donor who had recovered from COVID-19. Each CDR3 is given with its conserved first and last residue. Fields, in order: J gene, clone size, V gene, D gene, CDR3 DNA, CDR3 protein. A D gene is named only where the DNA matches it firmly. The size field is filled for only some rows; it gives once, few, many or a size class.

J: TRBJ1-2
size: NA
V: TRBV7-2
D: NA
DNA: TGTGCCAGCAGCCTACAGGGAGCTCATGGCTACACCTTC
CDR3: CASSLQGAHGYTF

J: TRBJ1-6
size: few
V: TRBV14
D: NA
DNA: TGTGCCAGCAGCCAGGTGGTAAATTCACCCCTCCACTTT
CDR3: CASSQVVNSPLHF

J: TRBJ1-1
size: once
V: TRBV11-2
D: NA
DNA: TGTGCCAGCAGCTTAGTAATCGGTGAAGCTTTCTTT
CDR3: CASSLVIGEAFF

J: TRBJ1-1
size: NA
V: TRBV6-5
D: TRBD1
DNA: TGTGCCAGCAGTCTATACAGGGGAGACACTGAAGCTTTCTTT
CDR3: CASSLYRGDTEAFF

J: TRBJ2-7
size: NA
V: TRBV2
D: NA
DNA: TGTGCCAGCAGTGAAATGGGGCACTTCCTAGGCTACGAGCAGTACTTC
CDR3: CASSEMGHFLGYEQYF

J: TRBJ1-1
size: NA
V: TRBV6-5
D: TRBD1
DNA: TGTGCCAGCAGTTACCGCGGGCAGGGGGACACTGAAGCTTTCTTT
CDR3: CASSYRGQGDTEAFF

J: TRBJ2-3
size: NA
V: TRBV9
D: NA
DNA: TGTGCCAGCAGCCTTGAAGCGGGCCACACAGATACGCAGTATTTT
CDR3: CASSLEAGHTDTQYF

J: TRBJ2-7
size: NA
V: TRBV13
D: NA
DNA: TGTGCCAGCAGCTCAAACCCCTACGAGCAGTACTTC
CDR3: CASSSNPYEQYF

J: TRBJ2-3
size: NA
V: TRBV9
D: NA
DNA: TGTGCCAGCAGCGTAGCCGCGGACTCGCTTCCAGATACGCAGTATTTT
CDR3: CASSVAADSLPDTQYF

J: TRBJ1-2
size: once
V: TRBV5-1
D: NA
DNA: TGCGCCAGCAGCTTGAAGGAGGCGGACTATGGCTACACCTTC
CDR3: CASSLKEADYGYTF

J: TRBJ2-5
size: once
V: TRBV12-5
D: NA
DNA: TGTGCTAGTGGTTTGGTAGTTCCCTCGCAAGAGACCCAGTACTTC
CDR3: CASGLVVPSQETQYF

J: TRBJ1-2
size: NA
V: TRBV5-8
D: TRBD1
DNA: TGTGCCAGCAGCTCTCCCGGGACAGGGTACTATGGCTACACCTTC
CDR3: CASSSPGTGYYGYTF

J: TRBJ2-3
size: NA
V: TRBV27
D: NA
DNA: TGTGCCAGCAGTTCTGGGGGCCGGCGGGGTACGCAGTATTTT
CDR3: CASSSGGRRGTQYF

J: TRBJ2-1
size: NA
V: TRBV7-2
D: TRBD2
DNA: TGTGCCAGCAGCGGGGGGGTACGAGCTAGTGAGCAGTTCTTC
CDR3: CASSGGVRASEQFF

J: TRBJ2-5
size: NA
V: TRBV29-1
D: TRBD1
DNA: TGCAGCGTCCGCGACAGGGGTGTTATGGAGACCCAGTACTTC
CDR3: CSVRDRGVMETQYF

J: TRBJ2-5
size: NA
V: TRBV11-2
D: TRBD2
DNA: TGTGCCAGCAGCTTAGGAGATACGCTAGCGGGGGTAGAGACCCAGTACTTC
CDR3: CASSLGDTLAGVETQYF

J: TRBJ1-4
size: once
V: TRBV5-1
D: NA
DNA: TGCGCCAGCCGCGCCGGAGGGGTCGGGGAAAAACTGTTTTTT
CDR3: CASRAGGVGEKLFF

J: TRBJ1-4
size: NA
V: TRBV18
D: NA
DNA: TGTGCCAGCTCACCACCGGGGAACGTAACAACTAATGAAAAACTGTTTTTT
CDR3: CASSPPGNVTTNEKLFF

J: TRBJ1-2
size: NA
V: TRBV18
D: NA
DNA: TGTGCCAGCTCACCCCCGGGACTATGGGGCTACACCTTC
CDR3: CASSPPGLWGYTF

J: TRBJ2-5
size: NA
V: TRBV7-6
D: TRBD2
DNA: TGTGCCAGCAGCCTAACTAGCGGGGGATACCAAGAGACCCAGTACTTC
CDR3: CASSLTSGGYQETQYF

J: TRBJ1-2
size: NA
V: TRBV6-5
D: NA
DNA: TGTGCCAGCAGTTACTCTAGGGGGGTGGATGGCTACACCTTC
CDR3: CASSYSRGVDGYTF

J: TRBJ1-4
size: NA
V: TRBV25-1
D: TRBD1
DNA: TGTGCCAGCAGCTGGGGAGGGGGCTCTAGTCCTAATGAAAAACTGTTTTTT
CDR3: CASSWGGGSSPNEKLFF

J: TRBJ2-7
size: few
V: TRBV2
D: TRBD1
DNA: TGTGCCAGCAGTGTTAGGACAGGGGGATACGAGCAGTACTTC
CDR3: CASSVRTGGYEQYF

J: TRBJ1-1
size: NA
V: TRBV5-4
D: NA
DNA: TGTGCCAGCAGCCGGGGAGGTAGTAACCTTGAAGCTTTCTTT
CDR3: CASSRGGSNLEAFF

J: TRBJ1-5
size: once
V: TRBV4-3
D: NA
DNA: TGCGCCAGCAGCCCGCAGGGAGTTGGTCAGCCCCAGCATTTT
CDR3: CASSPQGVGQPQHF

J: TRBJ1-1
size: NA
V: TRBV5-4
D: NA
DNA: TGTGCCAGCAGCCCCTCGAGGGGGAACACTGAAGCTTTCTTT
CDR3: CASSPSRGNTEAFF

J: TRBJ2-3
size: NA
V: TRBV5-6
D: TRBD2
DNA: TGTGCCAGCAGCTGGGGGGAGGGGATGGATACGCAGTATTTT
CDR3: CASSWGEGMDTQYF

J: TRBJ1-1
size: NA
V: TRBV18
D: NA
DNA: TGTGCCAGCTCACCACGGGCAAACACTGAAGCTTTCTTT
CDR3: CASSPRANTEAFF

J: TRBJ1-5
size: once
V: TRBV2
D: TRBD1
DNA: TGTGCCAGCACCGAGGGCAGGGGGCTTCAGCCCCAGCATTTT
CDR3: CASTEGRGLQPQHF

J: TRBJ1-2
size: NA
V: TRBV19
D: TRBD1
DNA: TGTGCCAGTAGTATTCGACAGGGGATCGGTGGCTACACCTTC
CDR3: CASSIRQGIGGYTF

J: TRBJ2-3
size: NA
V: TRBV29-1
D: TRBD1
DNA: TGCAGCGCTTCGCGCGGGACAGGGGGTTTGACAGATACGCAGTATTTT
CDR3: CSASRGTGGLTDTQYF

J: TRBJ2-7
size: NA
V: TRBV3-1/TRBV3-2
D: TRBD1
DNA: TGTGCCAGCAGCTCGCTTCCAGGGGGTTCCTCCTACGAGCAGTACTTC
CDR3: CASSSLPGGSSYEQYF

J: TRBJ1-1
size: NA
V: TRBV13
D: NA
DNA: TGTGCCAGCAGCCCCCGTGGGGTCATGAACACTGAAGCTTTCTTT
CDR3: CASSPRGVMNTEAFF